The rows below give T cell receptor beta chains drawn from one sample of a study of T cells in Graves' hyperthyroidism and ophthalmopathy. TCRdb re-derived calls from the multiplex PCR reads in MiXCR, one entry per CDR3 protein. The sample shows about 250,000 distinct CDR3 sequences, approximately 16% of them seen only once. Input material: blood. All receptors come from a woman aged 45-65 years with Graves' hyperthyroidism that later progressed to Graves' ophthalmopathy. CDR3s include the opening cysteine and the closing phenylalanine or tryptophan. D genes are given only for firm matches. Not all rows give a size; the values are once, few, many and, for expanded clones, a class.

V	D	J	length	size	DNA	CDR3
TRBV12-3/TRBV12-4	-	TRBJ2-7	14	-	TGTGCCAGCAGCCAAGGGGTCGGGGACTACGAGCAGTACTTC	CASSQGVGDYEQYF
TRBV20-1	TRBD1	TRBJ1-1	15	-	TGCAGTGCTGGAGGGACCGGGACAGGGGACACTGAAGCTTTCTTT	CSAGGTGTGDTEAFF
TRBV19	-	TRBJ1-2	12	-	TGTGCCAGTGGCGCGGTGGACAGCCTTGACACCTTC	CASGAVDSLDTF
TRBV5-5	-	TRBJ2-3	15	many	TGTGCCAGCAGCTTAAGCCCGAACCCTGCAGATACGCAGTATTTT	CASSLSPNPADTQYF
TRBV24-1	TRBD1	TRBJ2-2	16	many	TGTGCCACCAGTGACCGGACAGGGGCTAACACCGGGGAGCTGTTTTTT	CATSDRTGANTGELFF
TRBV5-5	-	TRBJ2-1	13	many	TGTGCCAGCAGCTTGGAGTTTGTCAATGAGCAGTTCTTC	CASSLEFVNEQFF
TRBV20-1	-	TRBJ1-5	16	many	TGCAGTGCTAGAGACGGGGGGGGGTTGCGCAATCAGCCCCAGCATTTT	CSARDGGGLRNQPQHF
TRBV27	TRBD1	TRBJ1-6	16	many	TGTGCCAGCAGTTTATCGTTGGCAGGGGGGGATTCACCCCTCCACTTT	CASSLSLAGGDSPLHF
TRBV3-1	TRBD2	TRBJ2-7	20	many	TGTGCCAGCAGCCAAGGTTTGACAGGGCTAGGACTAGCGGGAGGATACGAGCAGTACTTC	CASSQGLTGLGLAGGYEQYF
TRBV18	-	TRBJ1-1	15	many	TGTGCCAGCTCACCACCTGGCCTCACGAACACTGAAGCTTTCTTT	CASSPPGLTNTEAFF
TRBV20-1	-	TRBJ2-1	13	many	TGCAGTGTCCGCGCCCTCTCCTACAATGAGCAGTTCTTC	CSVRALSYNEQFF
TRBV11-2	-	TRBJ1-1	13	many	TGTGCCAGCAGCTTAGATGTGTACACTGAAGCTTTCTTT	CASSLDVYTEAFF
TRBV28	TRBD2	TRBJ2-1	15	many	TGTGCCAGCAGTTTTCTAGCGGGAGGGCGGGATGAGCAGTTCTTC	CASSFLAGGRDEQFF
TRBV15	-	TRBJ2-4	15	-	TGTGCCACCAGCCAAGGGGGGGCTATCCTGAACATTCAGTACTTC	CATSQGGAILNIQYF
TRBV7-9	TRBD2	TRBJ2-1	16	many	TGTGCCATTAGGACTAGCGGGTTAAGCTCCTACAATGAGCAGTTCTTC	CAIRTSGLSSYNEQFF
TRBV6-2/TRBV6-3	TRBD1	TRBJ2-7	14	many	TGTGCCAGCAGGAGGGCCGGGACAGGGGTCGAGCAGTACTTC	CASRRAGTGVEQYF
TRBV10-3	-	TRBJ1-1	16	many	TGTGCCATCAGGAAGGGACCGAACTCCCCTAACACTGAAGCTTTCTTT	CAIRKGPNSPNTEAFF
TRBV6-1	-	TRBJ1-1	14	many	TGTGCCAGCAGTGAACTTGGCGGGAACACTGAAGCTTTCTTT	CASSELGGNTEAFF
TRBV7-9	-	TRBJ2-1	10	many	TGTGCCAGCAGCTGGGACAAGCAGTTCTTC	CASSWDKQFF
TRBV20-1	TRBD2	TRBJ2-3	15	many	TGCAGTGCTGGTACCCTAGCGGGGTTCACAGATACGCAGTATTTT	CSAGTLAGFTDTQYF
TRBV28	-	TRBJ1-2	13	many	TGTGCCAGGACAAGACAGCGAAACTATGGCTACACCTTC	CARTRQRNYGYTF
TRBV6-2/TRBV6-3	-	TRBJ1-2	12	-	TGTGCGACTCTGACAGCCCGCAGGGGCTACACCTTC	CATLTARRGYTF
TRBV30	-	TRBJ1-5	13	many	TGTGCCTGGAGTACAGGGAGGAAGGAGCCCCAGCATTTT	CAWSTGRKEPQHF
TRBV6-1	-	TRBJ2-7	14	many	TGTGCCAGCTCCCGGGACGGATCCTCCTACGAGCAGTACTTC	CASSRDGSSYEQYF
TRBV5-1	-	TRBJ2-1	15	few	TGCGCCAGCAGCTCCCGATTGGAGCCGACCAATGAGCAGTTCTTC	CASSSRLEPTNEQFF
TRBV18	-	TRBJ2-1	12	many	TGTGCCAGCTCACCACAAGGTGGTGAGCAGTTCTTC	CASSPQGGEQFF
TRBV20-1	TRBD1	TRBJ2-1	15	-	TGCAGTGCTAGGGATGGACAGGGGTTTTACAATGAGCAGTTCTTC	CSARDGQGFYNEQFF
TRBV5-1	-	TRBJ2-1	15	many	TGCGCCAGCAGCTTTTTCGGGACGGATCAGAATGAGCAGTTCTTC	CASSFFGTDQNEQFF
TRBV9	-	TRBJ2-2	14	many	TGTGCCAGCAGCGCGGACTATAACACCGGGGAGCTGTTTTTT	CASSADYNTGELFF
TRBV6-2/TRBV6-3	-	TRBJ2-7	14	many	TGTGCCAGCAGTTACTTCGGGAACTACTACGAGCAGTACTTC	CASSYFGNYYEQYF
TRBV11-2	-	TRBJ1-6	17	many	TGTGCCAGCAGCTTGGGGTCCAAGCAGACCTATAATTCACCCCTCCACTTT	CASSLGSKQTYNSPLHF
TRBV13	TRBD2	TRBJ2-7	15	many	TGTGCCAGCAGCTTAAAACTAGCGGGAGCCTACGAGCAGTACTTC	CASSLKLAGAYEQYF
TRBV19	-	TRBJ1-2	12	-	TGTGCCAGTAGTATGGGTGGCTATGGCTACACCTTC	CASSMGGYGYTF
TRBV6-1	-	TRBJ2-2	16	-	TGTGCCAGCAGTGGGGCTAGGGCGTCGAACACCGGGGAGCTGTTTTTT	CASSGARASNTGELFF
TRBV28	TRBD2	TRBJ2-7	12	many	TGTGCCAGCGGCGGGAGGGCCTACGAGCAGTACTTC	CASGGRAYEQYF
TRBV18	-	TRBJ2-3	13	many	TGTGCCAGCTCACCACCGAGCACAGATACGCAGTATTTT	CASSPPSTDTQYF
TRBV18	-	TRBJ1-1	13	many	TGTGCCAGCTCACCACGGGACAACGAGGGAGCTTTCTTT	CASSPRDNEGAFF
TRBV6-1	TRBD1	TRBJ1-1	13	-	TGTGCCAGCAGAGAGGGACAGTGGACTGAAGCTTTCTTT	CASREGQWTEAFF
TRBV27	TRBD1	TRBJ1-1	15	many	TGTGCCAGCAGTGAACCCGGGACAGGGGTGACTGAAGCTTTCTTT	CASSEPGTGVTEAFF
TRBV5-1	-	TRBJ2-2	14	-	TGCGCCAGCAGCAAGGACCCTAACGCCGGGGAGCTGTTTTTT	CASSKDPNAGELFF
TRBV4-1	TRBD1	TRBJ1-4	16	-	TGCGCCAGCAGCCGGACTCCGGGACAGGGTAATGAAAAACTGTTTTTT	CASSRTPGQGNEKLFF
TRBV7-8	TRBD1	TRBJ2-3	16	many	TGTGCCAGCAGCTACCGGGACAGAGGTGTCGAAGATACGCAGTATTTT	CASSYRDRGVEDTQYF
TRBV7-8	-	TRBJ2-3	17	few	TGTGCCAGCAGCCCGAGAAAATACTCTCTCCGCGAAGATACGCAGTATTTT	CASSPRKYSLREDTQYF
TRBV14	-	TRBJ2-1	11	-	TGTGCCAGCAGCCAAGATGACCAGCAGTTCTTC	CASSQDDQQFF
TRBV5-1	-	TRBJ2-5	14	-	TGCGCCAGCAGCCCCGAGGGCCGGGAAGAGACCCAGTACTTC	CASSPEGREETQYF
TRBV9	TRBD1	TRBJ2-1	15	few	TGTGCCAGCAGCGCATCGGGACAGGGGCTCAATGAGCAGTTCTTC	CASSASGQGLNEQFF
TRBV2	-	TRBJ1-2	11	many	TGTGCTACCGGGGGGGTGAAAGGCTACACCTTC	CATGGVKGYTF
TRBV14	-	TRBJ1-2	16	many	TGTGCCAGCAGCCAAGTGGTACGGCAGGGGCGAGGGGGCTACACCTTC	CASSQVVRQGRGGYTF
TRBV20-1	TRBD2	TRBJ2-1	15	few	TGCAGTGCAAGACTTCCGGGAGGCCTCCCCGGTGAGCAGTTCTTC	CSARLPGGLPGEQFF
TRBV20-1	-	TRBJ1-5	17	few	TGCAGTGCTAGAGATCGTTTGGCCCGGTTGGGGGATCAGCCCCAGCATTTT	CSARDRLARLGDQPQHF
TRBV7-2	-	TRBJ2-5	13	many	TGTGCCAGCAGCTCCCCAGGGAGGGAGACCCAGTACTTC	CASSSPGRETQYF
TRBV28	TRBD2	TRBJ2-1	17	many	TGTGCCAGCAGTTCCGTCCGAAAGGGAGGGTCCTACAATGAGCAGTTCTTC	CASSSVRKGGSYNEQFF
TRBV2	TRBD1	TRBJ2-6	15	many	TGTGCCAGCACCCTGGACAGGGCTGGGGCCAACGTCCTGACTTTC	CASTLDRAGANVLTF
TRBV11-3	-	TRBJ1-1	12	-	TGTGCCAGCAGAGCCGCCGGGGGTCCAACTTTCTTT	CASRAAGGPTFF
TRBV10-3	TRBD2	TRBJ2-1	18	many	TGTGCCATCAGTGACGTAGCGGGAGGACTCCCCTCCTACAATGAGCAGTTCTTC	CAISDVAGGLPSYNEQFF
TRBV28	-	TRBJ1-1	13	many	TGTGCCAGCCGTCGTGAGATGAACACTGAAGCTTTCTTT	CASRREMNTEAFF